The clone carrying this T cell receptor (beta chain) was observed once. Trimming cost V 5 bases and J 8 bases; bases outside gene matches: 8. In germline, CDR1 is LNHNV, CDR2 YYDKDF (reference sequence). This CDR3 has 15 residues. This record belongs to a study of CD8 T cells in Susac syndrome. Across the whole study: Patients with Susac syndrome were therapy-naive, taking corticosteroids, with some also receiving intravenous immunoglobulin, or taking intravenous immunoglobulin alone at the time their blood was drawn.

It was with random hexamers that about 0.45 to 1 ug RNA was reverse transcribed. MiXCR, applied by TCRdb to the immunoSEQ multiplex PCR reads, yields one record per CDR3 protein. The table records 95,000 to 150,000 distinct CDR3 sequences, about 94% of them present only once. This clonotype was obtained from a human donor with Susac syndrome. Sequenced: CD8+ T cells from PBMCs. The chain employs TRBV15 and TRBJ1-4, with 10 nucleotides matching TRBD1. The CDR3 reads CATSGRQGAKEKLFF. CDR3 nucleotide sequence: TGTGCCACCAGCGGACGACAGGGGGCAAAAGAAAAACTGTTTTTT.